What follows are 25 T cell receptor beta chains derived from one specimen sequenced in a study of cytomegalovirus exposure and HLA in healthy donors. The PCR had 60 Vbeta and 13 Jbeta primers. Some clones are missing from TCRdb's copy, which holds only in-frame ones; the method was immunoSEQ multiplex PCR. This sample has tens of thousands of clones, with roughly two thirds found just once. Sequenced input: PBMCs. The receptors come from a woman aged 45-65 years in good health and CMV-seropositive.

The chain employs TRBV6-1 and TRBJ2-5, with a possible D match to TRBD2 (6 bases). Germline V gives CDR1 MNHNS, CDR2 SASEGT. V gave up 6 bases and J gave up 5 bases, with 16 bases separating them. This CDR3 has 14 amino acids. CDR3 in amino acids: CASREGSARETQYF. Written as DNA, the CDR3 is TGTGCCAGCAGGGAGGGGTCGGCGCGGGAGACCCAGTACTTC.

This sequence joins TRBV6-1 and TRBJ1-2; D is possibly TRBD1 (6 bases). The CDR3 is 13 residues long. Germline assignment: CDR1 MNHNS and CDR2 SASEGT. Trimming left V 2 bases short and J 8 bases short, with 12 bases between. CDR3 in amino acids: CASSETGFFGYTF. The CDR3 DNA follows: TGTGCCAGCAGTGAAACAGGGTTCTTCGGCTACACCTTC.

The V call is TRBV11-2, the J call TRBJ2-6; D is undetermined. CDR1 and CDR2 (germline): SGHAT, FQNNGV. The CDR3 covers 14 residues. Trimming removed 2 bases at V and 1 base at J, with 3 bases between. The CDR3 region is CASSLRSGANVLTF. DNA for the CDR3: TGTGCCAGCAGCTTACGTTCTGGGGCCAACGTCCTGACTTTC.

The CDR3 here is CASLGQGETIYF. CDR3 bases: TGTGCCAGCTTGGGACAGGGCGAAACCATATATTTT. This chain joins TRBV6-6 and TRBJ1-3, with 9 nucleotides matching TRBD1. This CDR3 contains 12 residues. V dropped 8 bases and J dropped 10; count of bases not matched to a gene: 6. Germline values: CDR1 MNHNY, CDR2 SVGAGI (reference sequence).

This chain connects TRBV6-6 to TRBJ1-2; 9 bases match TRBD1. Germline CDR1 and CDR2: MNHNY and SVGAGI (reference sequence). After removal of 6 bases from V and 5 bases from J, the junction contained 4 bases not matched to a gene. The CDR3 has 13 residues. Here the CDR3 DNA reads TGTGCCAGCAGACGGGACAGGGCTTATGGCTACACCTTC. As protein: CASRRDRAYGYTF.

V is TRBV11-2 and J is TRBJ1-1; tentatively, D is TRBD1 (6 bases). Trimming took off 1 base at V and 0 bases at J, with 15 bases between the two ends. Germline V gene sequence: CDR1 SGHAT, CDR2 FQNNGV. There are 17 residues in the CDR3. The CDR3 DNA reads TGTGCCAGCAGCTTAGGGGGCCTGACAGGATTGAACACTGAAGCTTTCTTT. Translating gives CASSLGGLTGLNTEAFF.

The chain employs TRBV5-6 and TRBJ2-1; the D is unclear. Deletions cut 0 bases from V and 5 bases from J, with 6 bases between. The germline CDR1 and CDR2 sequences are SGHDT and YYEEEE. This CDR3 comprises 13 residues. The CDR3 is CASSLDTNNEQFF. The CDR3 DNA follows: TGTGCCAGCAGCTTGGACACCAACAATGAGCAGTTCTTC. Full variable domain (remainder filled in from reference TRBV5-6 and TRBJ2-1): DAGVTQSPTHLIKTRGQQVTLRCSPKSGHDTVSWYQQALGQGPQFIFQYYEEEERQRGNFPDRFSGHQFPNYSSELNVNALLLGDSALYLCASSLDTNNEQFFGPGTRLTVL.

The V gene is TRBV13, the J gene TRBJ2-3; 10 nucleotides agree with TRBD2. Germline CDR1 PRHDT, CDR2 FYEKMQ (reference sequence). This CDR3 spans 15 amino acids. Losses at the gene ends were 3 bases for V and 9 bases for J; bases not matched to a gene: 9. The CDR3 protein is CASSFSGGAKWTQYF. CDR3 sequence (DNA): TGTGCCAGCAGCTTCAGCGGGGGGGCGAAATGGACGCAGTATTTT.

DNA of the CDR3: TGTGCCAGCACCCTCGAGTCCGGCACTGAAGCTTTCTTT. Translation gives CASTLESGTEAFF. The rearrangement joins TRBV5-4 to TRBJ1-1; no clear D. Trimming pared 6 bases from V and 4 bases from J, leaving 13 bases between. The CDR3 totals 13 residues. Looked up from germline, CDR1 is SGHNT and CDR2 is YYREEE (reference sequence).

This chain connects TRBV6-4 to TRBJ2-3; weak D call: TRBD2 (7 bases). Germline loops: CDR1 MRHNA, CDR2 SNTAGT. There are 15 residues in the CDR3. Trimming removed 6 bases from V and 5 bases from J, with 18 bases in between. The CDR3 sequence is CASSKLGGAEDTQYF. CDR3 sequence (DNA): TGTGCCAGCAGCAAGTTGGGGGGGGCAGAAGATACGCAGTATTTT.

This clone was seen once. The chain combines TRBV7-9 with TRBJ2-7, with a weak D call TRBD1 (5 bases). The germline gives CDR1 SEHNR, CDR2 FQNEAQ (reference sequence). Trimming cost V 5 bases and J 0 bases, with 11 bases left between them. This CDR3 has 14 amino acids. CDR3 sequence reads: CASSGRQSSYEQYF. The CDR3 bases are TGTGCCAGCAGCGGCAGACAGAGCTCCTACGAGCAGTACTTC.

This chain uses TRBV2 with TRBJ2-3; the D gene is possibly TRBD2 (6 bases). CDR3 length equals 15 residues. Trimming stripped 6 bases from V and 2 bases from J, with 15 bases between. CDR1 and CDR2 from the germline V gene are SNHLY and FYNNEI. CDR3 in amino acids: CASSPGTHSTDTQYF. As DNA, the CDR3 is TGTGCCAGCAGCCCAGGGACTCACTCCACAGATACGCAGTATTTT.

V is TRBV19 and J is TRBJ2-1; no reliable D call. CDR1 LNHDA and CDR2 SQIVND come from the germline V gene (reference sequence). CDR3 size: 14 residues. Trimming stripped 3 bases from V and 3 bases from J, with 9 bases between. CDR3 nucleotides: TGTGCCAGTAGTATCCATGAACTCTACAATGAGCAGTTCTTC. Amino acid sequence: CASSIHELYNEQFF.

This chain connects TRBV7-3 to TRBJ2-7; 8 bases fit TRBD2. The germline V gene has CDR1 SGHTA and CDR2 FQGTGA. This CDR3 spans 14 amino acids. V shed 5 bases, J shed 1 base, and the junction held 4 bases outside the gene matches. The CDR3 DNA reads TGTGCCAGCAGCCCAGGGACTAGGTCCTACGAGCAGTACTTC. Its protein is CASSPGTRSYEQYF.

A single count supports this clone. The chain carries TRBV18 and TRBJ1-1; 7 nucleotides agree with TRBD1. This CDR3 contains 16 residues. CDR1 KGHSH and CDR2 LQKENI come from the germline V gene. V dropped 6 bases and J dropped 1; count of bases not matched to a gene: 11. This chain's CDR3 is CASSRFGTAQNTEAFF. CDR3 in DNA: TGTGCCAGCTCCCGGTTCGGGACAGCTCAGAACACTGAAGCTTTCTTT.

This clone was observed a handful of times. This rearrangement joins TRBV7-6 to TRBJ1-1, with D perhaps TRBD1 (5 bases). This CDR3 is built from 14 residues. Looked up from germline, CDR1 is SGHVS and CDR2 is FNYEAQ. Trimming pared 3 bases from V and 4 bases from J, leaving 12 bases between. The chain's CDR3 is CASSFDSLATEAFF. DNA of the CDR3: TGTGCCAGCAGCTTTGACAGCCTGGCCACTGAAGCTTTCTTT.

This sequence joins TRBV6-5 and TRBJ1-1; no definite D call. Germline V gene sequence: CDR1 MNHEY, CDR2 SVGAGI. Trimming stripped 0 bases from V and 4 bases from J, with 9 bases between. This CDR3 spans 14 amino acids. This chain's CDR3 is CASSYSRMSTEAFF. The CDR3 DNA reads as TGTGCCAGCAGTTACTCGAGAATGAGCACTGAAGCTTTCTTT.

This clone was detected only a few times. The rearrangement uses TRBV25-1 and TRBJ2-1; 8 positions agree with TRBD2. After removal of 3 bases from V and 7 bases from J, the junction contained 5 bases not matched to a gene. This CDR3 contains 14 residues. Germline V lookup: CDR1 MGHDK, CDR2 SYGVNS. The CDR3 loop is CASSDRGGRNEQFF. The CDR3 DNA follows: TGTGCCAGCAGTGATCGGGGGGGTAGGAATGAGCAGTTCTTC.

The CDR3 DNA reads TGCAGCGTTTGGAGGACTGAAGCTTTCTTT. It translates to CSVWRTEAFF. The chain couples TRBV29-1 to TRBJ1-1; D call uncertain. The ends were cut back, 5 bases at V and 5 bases at J, with 6 bases in the middle. CDR1 SQVTM and CDR2 ANQGSEA come from the germline V gene. This CDR3 has 10 amino acids.

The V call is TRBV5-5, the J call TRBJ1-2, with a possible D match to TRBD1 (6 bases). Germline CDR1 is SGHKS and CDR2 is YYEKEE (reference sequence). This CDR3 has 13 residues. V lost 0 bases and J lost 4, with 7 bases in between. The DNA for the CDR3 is TGTGCCAGCAGCTTGGGAGGGGGCTATGGCTACACCTTC. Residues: CASSLGGGYGYTF.

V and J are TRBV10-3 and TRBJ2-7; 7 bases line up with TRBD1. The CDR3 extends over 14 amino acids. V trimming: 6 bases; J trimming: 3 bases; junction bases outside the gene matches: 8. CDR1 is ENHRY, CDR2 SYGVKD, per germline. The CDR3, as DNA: TGTGCCATCAGACCGACAGGGAATGACTACGAGCAGTACTTC. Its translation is CAIRPTGNDYEQYF.

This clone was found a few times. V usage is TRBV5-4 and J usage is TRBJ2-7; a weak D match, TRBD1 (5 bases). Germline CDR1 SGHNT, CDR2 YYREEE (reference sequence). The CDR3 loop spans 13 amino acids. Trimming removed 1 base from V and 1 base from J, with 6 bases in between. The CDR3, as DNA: TGTGCCAGCAGCTTGCAGGGTTCCTACGAGCAGTACGTC. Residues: CASSLQGSYEQYV.

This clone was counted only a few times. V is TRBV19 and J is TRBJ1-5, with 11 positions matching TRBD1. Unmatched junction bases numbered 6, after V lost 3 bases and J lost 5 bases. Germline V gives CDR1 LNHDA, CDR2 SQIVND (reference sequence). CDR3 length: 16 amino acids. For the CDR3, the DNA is TGTGCCAGTAGTATGCGAACGGGACAGGGGGATCAGCCCCAGCATTTT. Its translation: CASSMRTGQGDQPQHF.

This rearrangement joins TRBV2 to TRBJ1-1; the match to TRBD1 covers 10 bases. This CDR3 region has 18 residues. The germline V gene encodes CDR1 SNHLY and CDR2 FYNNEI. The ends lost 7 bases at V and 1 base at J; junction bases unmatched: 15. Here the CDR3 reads CASIPFRDRGIGNTEAFF. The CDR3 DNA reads TGTGCCAGCATCCCCTTTCGGGACAGGGGAATAGGGAACACTGAAGCTTTCTTT.

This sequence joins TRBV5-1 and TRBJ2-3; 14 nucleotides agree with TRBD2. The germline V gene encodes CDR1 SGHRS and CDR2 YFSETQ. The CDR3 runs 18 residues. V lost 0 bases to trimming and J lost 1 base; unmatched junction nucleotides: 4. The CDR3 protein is CASSLGLAGGRGTDTQYF. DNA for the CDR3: TGCGCCAGCAGCTTGGGACTAGCGGGGGGGCGAGGCACAGATACGCAGTATTTT.